This entry lists 6 T cell receptor beta chains sequenced from one sample in a study of blood T cell repertoires in COVID-19 (dated by TCRdb to 2019 to 2021). Libraries came from the immunoSEQ multiplex PCR assay. Entries here come from immuneACCESS through TCRdb and include only in-frame sequences with V and J called. Some clones fail to appear in such tables; in the studies checked, an unresolved V gene covers under half of the shortfall, and the cause of the remainder is unknown. In all, the sample holds 200,000 to 300,000 clones, and almost 90% of those were seen once. The ten most abundant clones make up 1.2% to 1.5% of the sample. Specimen: peripheral blood. All receptors derive from a man older than 75 with acute or convalescent COVID-19.

The chain carries TRBV21-1 and TRBJ2-5; TRBD1, the D gene given by the table, was not confirmed from the DNA. TRBV21-1 is listed as a pseudogene. The CDR3 is made up of 15 amino acids. This CDR3 is CASSMTGGCPETQYF. The CDR3 DNA is TGTGCCAGCAGCATGACAGGGGGTTGTCCAGAGACCCAGTACTTC.

The gene calls are TRBV12-5 and TRBJ1-1; a possible D gene is TRBD1 (6 bases). The germline V gene encodes CDR1 LGHNT and CDR2 FRNRAP. CDR3 length: 13 amino acids. V lost 4 bases and J 6 bases, leaving 12 bases between the germline ends. CDR3 DNA sequence: TGTGCTAGTGGTTCTCAGGGGTTAGCTGAAGCTTTCTTT. Its protein is CASGSQGLAEAFF. Looking up the rest from reference TRBV12-5 and TRBJ1-1 gives the full variable domain: DARVTQTPRHKVTEMGQEVTMRCQPILGHNTVFWYRQTMMQGLELLAYFRNRAPLDDSGMPKDRFSAEMPDATLATLKIQPSEPRDSAVYFCASGSQGLAEAFFGQGTRLTVV.

The V gene is TRBV10-1, the J gene TRBJ1-5; D is perhaps TRBD1 (6 bases). Germline V gives CDR1 WNHNN, CDR2 SYGVQD (reference sequence). The germline V and J ends were trimmed by 2 bases and 1 base, with 9 bases remaining between them. The CDR3 is made up of 15 amino acids. The CDR3 spells CASSEDRLSNQPQHF. For the CDR3, the DNA is TGCGCCAGCAGTGAGGACAGGTTAAGCAATCAGCCCCAGCATTTT.

The chain links TRBV14 to TRBJ1-3; 7 bases fit TRBD1. The CDR3 loop spans 17 amino acids. The V and J ends lost 1 base and 4 bases, in that order; junction bases with no gene match: 10. Germline CDR1 is SGHDN and CDR2 is FVKESK. The CDR3 nucleotides read TGTGCCAGCAGCCAAGGCGGGCAGGGGGTATCCGGAAACACCATATATTTT. Translated: CASSQGGQGVSGNTIYF.

This chain joins TRBV5-4 and TRBJ1-2, with 7 bases fitting TRBD1. This CDR3 contains 14 residues. Unmatched junction bases numbered 11, after V lost 4 bases and J lost 8 bases. CDR1 and CDR2 (germline): SGHNT, YYREEE (reference sequence). In nucleotides, the CDR3 is TGTGCCAGCAGCCCACGACAGGGAAGAAGCGGCTACACCTTC. It codes for CASSPRQGRSGYTF.

V and J are TRBV2 and TRBJ1-5; D gene ambiguous. The CDR3 contains 14 residues. The V and J ends lost 10 bases and 1 base respectively, with 14 bases between them. Germline V gene lookup returns CDR1 SNHLY and CDR2 FYNNEI. The CDR3 protein is CATTSGESNQPQHF. As DNA, the CDR3 is TGTGCCACCACTTCCGGGGAAAGCAATCAGCCCCAGCATTTT. Full variable domain (missing parts from reference TRBV2 and TRBJ1-5): EPEVTQTPSHQVTQMGQEVILRCVPISNHLYFYWYRQILGQKVEFLVSFYNNEISEKSEIFDDQFSVERPDGSNFTLKIRSTKLEDSAMYFCATTSGESNQPQHFGDGTRLSIL.